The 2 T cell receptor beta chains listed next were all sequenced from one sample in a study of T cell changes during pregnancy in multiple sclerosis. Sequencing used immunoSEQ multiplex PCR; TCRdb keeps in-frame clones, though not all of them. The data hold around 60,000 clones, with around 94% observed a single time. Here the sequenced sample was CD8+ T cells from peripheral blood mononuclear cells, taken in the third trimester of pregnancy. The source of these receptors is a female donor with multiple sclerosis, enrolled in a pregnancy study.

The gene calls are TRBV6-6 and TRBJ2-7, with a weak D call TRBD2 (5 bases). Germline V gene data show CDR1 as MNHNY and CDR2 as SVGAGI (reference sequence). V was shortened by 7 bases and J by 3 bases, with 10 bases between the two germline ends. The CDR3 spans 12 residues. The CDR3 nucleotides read TGTGCCAGCACAAACGAGGGCTACGAGCAGTACTTC. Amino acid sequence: CASTNEGYEQYF.

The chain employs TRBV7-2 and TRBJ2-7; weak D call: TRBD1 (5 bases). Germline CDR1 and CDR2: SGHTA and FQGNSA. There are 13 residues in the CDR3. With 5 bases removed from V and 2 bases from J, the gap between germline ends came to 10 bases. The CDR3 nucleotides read TGTGCCAGCAGCCCGAGGACACCCTACGAGCAGTACTTC. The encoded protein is CASSPRTPYEQYF.